Included here is one T cell receptor beta chain sequence, with context. Its antigen is unidentified. Researchers ran the PCR with 60 Vbeta and 13 Jbeta primers. Using immunoSEQ multiplex PCR, the repertoire was profiled, and TCRdb retains in-frame clones only, with some absent. The sample includes just over 200,000 clones. This CDR3 is built from 13 residues. CDR1 is SGHAT, CDR2 FQNNGV, per germline. V was clipped by 4 bases and J by 5 bases; unmatched bases: 5. This entry is derived from a study of cytomegalovirus exposure and HLA in healthy donors. General study points: Previously analyzed data showed that most TCR beta V segments were productive at a frequency of about 87% or about 30%. According to the study, approximately 150 TCR beta chains were cytomegalovirus-associated.

The V and J genes are TRBV11-2 and TRBJ2-7; 7 positions agree with TRBD2. Sequencing used PBMCs. The source is a girl aged 2-15 years in good health and CMV-seropositive. CDR3: CASSSVAGDEQYF. For the CDR3, the DNA is TGTGCCAGCAGCTCAGTGGCGGGAGACGAGCAGTACTTC.